Below, 26 T cell receptor beta chains from the same sample are listed, as sequenced in a study of cytotoxic CD8 clonotypes in ibrutinib-treated CLL. Sequenced by immunoSEQ multiplex PCR; TCRdb stores in-frame clones only, minus some. This sample has approximately 330,000 clones, with about 77% found just once. The sample consisted of PBMCs, taken before ibrutinib treatment. These receptors came from a human donor with chronic lymphocytic leukemia.

The V call is TRBV6-7, the J call TRBJ2-3, with TRBD2 matching over 9 bases. TRBV6-7 is designated an ORF whose function remains uncertain. The CDR3 totals 17 residues. V shed 2 bases and J 2 bases; nucleotides not matched to a gene: 8. CDR3 amino acids: CASSYVVAGEYTDTQYF. The DNA for the CDR3 is TGTGCCAGCAGTTACGTGGTAGCGGGAGAGTACACAGATACGCAGTATTTT.

The chain links TRBV5-1 to TRBJ2-7; D remains ambiguous. There are 13 residues in the CDR3. The V gene's germline CDR1 is SGHRS and CDR2 YFSETQ. V was cut by 3 bases and J by 3 bases, with 10 bases left in between. The DNA of the CDR3 is TGCGCCAGCAGCTCTTATCTGGACTACGAGCAGTACTTC. This gives the protein CASSSYLDYEQYF.

The chain uses TRBV5-1 and TRBJ2-7; 12 positions agree with TRBD2. The CDR3 consists of 15 residues. V shed 3 bases, J shed 5 bases, and the junction held 6 bases outside the gene matches. Germline lookup yields CDR1 SGHRS and CDR2 YFSETQ. The CDR3 sequence: CASSSGTSGLDEQYF. Written as DNA, the CDR3 is TGCGCCAGCAGCTCCGGGACTAGCGGGTTGGACGAGCAGTACTTC.

This clone is a singleton in its sample. J is TRBJ2-7 and V is TRBV5-1, with D perhaps assigned TRBD1 or TRBD2 (5 bases each). The CDR3 has 16 residues. The germline gives CDR1 SGHRS, CDR2 YFSETQ. Deletions cut 3 bases from V and 3 bases from J, with 19 bases between. The CDR3 loop reads CASSWDDTGTGYEQYF. CDR3 DNA: TGCGCCAGCAGCTGGGACGATACCGGGACGGGCTACGAGCAGTACTTC.

A few counts support this clone. The rearrangement links TRBV7-9 to TRBJ2-7, with D unresolved. The V gene lost 5 bases and the J gene lost 9 bases, with 17 bases spanning the gap. There are 13 residues in the CDR3. The germline V gene encodes CDR1 SEHNR and CDR2 FQNEAQ (reference sequence). CDR3 sequence: CASSGREYVGQYF. CDR3 bases: TGTGCCAGCAGCGGCAGAGAGTACGTAGGGCAGTACTTC.

V gene TRBV2 combines with J gene TRBJ1-5, with 9 bases identical to TRBD1. Germline CDR1 reads SNHLY; CDR2 reads FYNNEI. The CDR3 runs 16 residues. V was clipped by 0 bases and J by 5 bases; unmatched bases: 5. The CDR3 protein is CASSEANTGGYQPQHF. The CDR3 DNA is TGTGCCAGCAGTGAAGCTAACACAGGGGGCTATCAGCCCCAGCATTTT. Full variable domain (rest looked up from reference TRBV2 and TRBJ1-5): EPEVTQTPSHQVTQMGQEVILRCVPISNHLYFYWYRQILGQKVEFLVSFYNNEISEKSEIFDDQFSVERPDGSNFTLKIRSTKLEDSAMYFCASSEANTGGYQPQHFGDGTRLSIL.

The chain links TRBV6-1 to TRBJ2-1; 7 bases match TRBD1. The CDR3 extends over 15 amino acids. Germline V gene data show CDR1 as MNHNS and CDR2 as SASEGT. V was pared by 8 bases and J by 0 bases, with 7 bases of the junction left unmatched. CDR3 amino acids: CASRVDRSSYNEQFF. Written as DNA, the CDR3 is TGTGCCAGCCGGGTGGACAGGAGCTCCTACAATGAGCAGTTCTTC.

V gene TRBV11-2 combines with J gene TRBJ1-4; TRBD1 is a possible D gene (5 bases). This CDR3 comprises 15 residues. The germline V gene encodes CDR1 SGHAT and CDR2 FQNNGV. V lost 1 base, J lost 4 bases, and 10 bases lay in between. The CDR3 protein is CASSLVGGFNEKLFF. Written as DNA, the CDR3 is TGTGCCAGCAGCTTAGTTGGGGGTTTTAATGAAAAACTGTTTTTT.

The chain recombines TRBV28 with TRBJ1-5; TRBD1 is a possible D gene (6 bases). Germline V lookup: CDR1 MDHEN, CDR2 SYDVKM. CDR3 length equals 13 residues. Trimming removed 8 bases at V and 4 bases at J, with 12 bases between. CDR3 region: CASGEGGNQPQHF. CDR3 nucleotides: TGTGCCAGCGGGGAAGGGGGGAATCAGCCCCAGCATTTT.

CDR3 sequence reads: CSVEERLVGAYEQYF. CDR3 sequence (DNA): TGCAGCGTTGAAGAGAGACTAGTAGGGGCCTACGAGCAGTACTTC. J is TRBJ2-7 and V is TRBV29-1, with a weak D call TRBD2 (6 bases). CDR1 and CDR2 from the germline V gene are SQVTM and ANQGSEA. V was trimmed by 0 bases and J by 2 bases, leaving 14 bases between them. This CDR3 spans 15 amino acids.

V usage is TRBV2 and J usage is TRBJ2-7, with D possibly being TRBD1 (5 bases). CDR1 SNHLY and CDR2 FYNNEI come from the germline V gene. The CDR3 runs to 12 residues. V gave up 5 bases and J gave up 3 bases, with 8 bases separating them. CDR3 residues: CASSIRVYEQYF. The DNA of the CDR3 is TGTGCCAGCAGTATCAGGGTCTACGAGCAGTACTTC.

The chain couples TRBV7-7 to TRBJ2-5, with D tentatively TRBD2 (6 bases). Per germline, CDR1 SSHAT and CDR2 FNYEAQ (reference sequence). Trimming left V 4 bases short and J 3 bases short, with 12 bases between. The CDR3 has 14 residues. The CDR3 coding sequence is TGTGCCAGCAGCTCAAATAGCGGTGAAGAGACCCAGTACTTC. It translates to CASSSNSGEETQYF. The variable domain in full, with the rest retrieved from reference TRBV7-7 and TRBJ2-5, is GAGVSQSPRYKVTKRGQDVTLRCDPISSHATLYWYQQALGQGPEFLTYFNYEAQPDKSGLPSDRFSAERPEGSISTLTIQRTEQRDSAMYRCASSSNSGEETQYFGPGTRLLVL.

The chain recombines TRBV7-3 with TRBJ2-7; D remains unclear. V gave up 2 bases and J gave up 2 bases, with 7 bases separating them. Germline CDR1 SGHTA, CDR2 FQGTGA. There are 13 residues in the CDR3. The CDR3 spells CASSLFPTYEQYF. CDR3 nucleotides: TGTGCCAGCAGCTTATTCCCCACCTACGAGCAGTACTTC.

The chain combines TRBV6-5 with TRBJ2-7; 7 nucleotides agree with TRBD1. Germline CDR1 MNHEY, CDR2 SVGAGI. The CDR3 extends over 14 amino acids. V lost 6 bases, J lost 0 bases, and 5 bases stayed unmatched. CDR3 loop: CASRRDRVSYEQYF. CDR3 nucleotide sequence: TGTGCCAGCAGACGCGACAGGGTCTCCTACGAGCAGTACTTC.

The genes are TRBV5-4 and TRBJ2-7, with D unresolved. CDR1 is SGHNT and CDR2 is YYREEE in the germline V gene (reference sequence). The CDR3 sequence is 13 residues long. Trimming cost V 0 bases and J 3 bases, with 7 bases left between them. In DNA, the CDR3 is TGTGCCAGCAGCTTGGTGTCAGACTACGAGCAGTACTTC. Translation: CASSLVSDYEQYF. Complete variable domain (other parts from reference TRBV5-4 and TRBJ2-7): ETGVTQSPTHLIKTRGQQVTLRCSSQSGHNTVSWYQQALGQGPQFIFQYYREEENGRGNFPPRFSGLQFPNYSSELNVNALELDDSALYLCASSLVSDYEQYFGPGTRLTVT.

This sequence joins TRBV4-1 and TRBJ2-3; D remains ambiguous. Germline-derived CDR1 and CDR2 are MGHRA and YSYEKL. The CDR3 contains 16 residues. V lost 0 bases and J lost 7, with 17 bases in between. CDR3 coding DNA: TGCGCCAGCAGCCAAGATTTGACCGTCTATGGGAATACGCAGTATTTT. Its translation is CASSQDLTVYGNTQYF.

V usage is TRBV7-9 and J usage is TRBJ2-2; D is unresolved. Germline V lookup: CDR1 SEHNR, CDR2 FQNEAQ (reference sequence). The CDR3 sequence is 15 residues long. V gave up 4 bases and J gave up 8 bases, with 17 bases separating them. The CDR3 region is CASSSPGPIAGELFF. CDR3 DNA sequence: TGTGCCAGCAGCTCCCCGGGCCCCATCGCTGGGGAGCTGTTTTTT.

This clone came up once. The chain uses TRBV14 and TRBJ1-1; D possibly corresponds to TRBD1 (5 bases). The CDR3 extends over 14 amino acids. From germline, CDR1 is SGHDN and CDR2 FVKESK. Trimming shortened V by 1 base and J by 7 bases, and 13 bases separated the two germline ends. The CDR3 loop reads CASSQGGGLGEAFF. The CDR3 DNA follows: TGTGCCAGCAGCCAAGGTGGGGGACTAGGTGAAGCTTTCTTT.

The gene calls are TRBV11-2 and TRBJ2-3; D not resolved. V was cut by 2 bases and J by 6 bases, with 3 bases left in between. From germline, CDR1 is SGHAT and CDR2 FQNNGV. The CDR3 length is 11 residues. As DNA, the CDR3 is TGTGCCAGCAGCTTACTTGATACGCAGTATTTT. This codes for CASSLLDTQYF.

The chain joins TRBV7-2 to TRBJ2-7; D is ambiguous. The CDR3 is 17 residues long. V was clipped by 3 bases and J by 4 bases, with 22 bases between them. Germline lookup yields CDR1 SGHTA and CDR2 FQGNSA. The CDR3 loop is CASSFGLLGGVVYEQYF. CDR3 DNA sequence: TGTGCCAGCAGCTTTGGGCTTCTCGGTGGGGTCGTGTACGAGCAGTACTTC. The full variable domain, rest sourced from reference TRBV7-2 and TRBJ2-7, is GAGVSQSPSNKVTEKGKDVELRCDPISGHTALYWYRQSLGQGLEFLIYFQGNSAPDKSGLPSDRFSAERTGGSVSTLTIQRTQQEDSAVYLCASSFGLLGGVVYEQYFGPGTRLTVT.

The rearrangement uses TRBV5-6 and TRBJ2-7, with 8 bases that match TRBD2. The CDR3 sequence is 16 residues long. Trimming removed 4 bases from V and 1 base from J; junction bases left unmatched: 10. Germline assignment: CDR1 SGHDT and CDR2 YYEEEE. CDR3 in DNA: TGTGCCAGCAGCCGCGCGCTAGCGGGCCTTTCCTACGAGCAGTACTTC. It translates to CASSRALAGLSYEQYF.

J is TRBJ2-7 and V is TRBV5-4; the D call may be TRBD1 or TRBD2 (5 bases each). Trimming removed 0 bases from V and 5 bases from J, with 15 bases in between. Germline lookup yields CDR1 SGHNT and CDR2 YYREEE (reference sequence). This CDR3 comprises 15 residues. CDR3 sequence reads: CASSLATASGHEQYF. The CDR3, as DNA: TGTGCCAGCAGCTTGGCGACAGCCAGCGGACACGAGCAGTACTTC. Combining the CDR3 with reference TRBV5-4 and TRBJ2-7 gives the whole variable domain ETGVTQSPTHLIKTRGQQVTLRCSSQSGHNTVSWYQQALGQGPQFIFQYYREEENGRGNFPPRFSGLQFPNYSSELNVNALELDDSALYLCASSLATASGHEQYFGPGTRLTVT.

The chain employs TRBV9 and TRBJ2-1; D remains ambiguous. The CDR3 has 15 residues. The germline CDR1 and CDR2 sequences are SGDLS and YYNGEE. V was cut by 3 bases and J by 8 bases, with 18 bases left in between. CDR3 region: CASSAGPQIGDEQFF. The CDR3 bases are TGTGCCAGCAGCGCCGGACCTCAAATTGGGGATGAGCAGTTCTTC.

This clone was observed a handful of times. The chain combines TRBV25-1 with TRBJ2-1; the D is unclear. Between the trimmed V and J ends, which lost 6 bases and 8 bases, there was a span of 11 bases. Germline CDR1 reads MGHDK; CDR2 reads SYGVNS. The CDR3 is made up of 12 amino acids. CDR3 bases: TGTGCCAGCAGAGCCCAGCTTGATGAGCAGTTCTTC. This gives the protein CASRAQLDEQFF.

This sequence joins TRBV28 and TRBJ2-1, with unresolved D. Trimming removed 5 bases at V and 4 bases at J, with 9 bases between. The CDR3 runs 13 residues. Germline CDR1 and CDR2: MDHEN and SYDVKM. In nucleotides, the CDR3 is TGTGCCAGCAGTACGGACGGATACAATGAGCAGTTCTTC. This gives the protein CASSTDGYNEQFF.

The chain employs TRBV19 and TRBJ1-1; a possible D gene is TRBD1 (6 bases). V lost 8 bases, J lost 1 base, and 11 bases lay in between. The CDR3 loop spans 13 amino acids. The germline gives CDR1 LNHDA, CDR2 SQIVND (reference sequence). The DNA of the CDR3 is TGTGCCAGTTTCGGACAGCCGAACACTGAAGCTTTCTTT. It yields the protein CASFGQPNTEAFF.